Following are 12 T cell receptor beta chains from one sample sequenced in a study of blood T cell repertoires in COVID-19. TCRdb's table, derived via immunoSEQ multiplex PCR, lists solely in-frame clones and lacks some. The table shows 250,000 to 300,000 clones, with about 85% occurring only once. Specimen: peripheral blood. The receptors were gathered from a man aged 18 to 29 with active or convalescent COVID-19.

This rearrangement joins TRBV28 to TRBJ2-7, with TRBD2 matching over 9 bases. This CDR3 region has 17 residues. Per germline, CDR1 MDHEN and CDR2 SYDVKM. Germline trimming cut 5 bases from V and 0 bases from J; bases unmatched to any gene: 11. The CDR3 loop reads CASSTYLAGRSSYEQYF. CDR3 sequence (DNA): TGTGCCAGCAGTACCTACCTAGCGGGGCGCAGCTCCTACGAGCAGTACTTC. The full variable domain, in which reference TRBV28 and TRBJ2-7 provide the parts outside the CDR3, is DVKVTQSSRYLVKRTGEKVFLECVQDMDHENMFWYRQDPGLGLRLIYFSYDVKMKEKGDIPEGYSVSREKKERFSLILESASTNQTSMYLCASSTYLAGRSSYEQYFGPGTRLTVT.

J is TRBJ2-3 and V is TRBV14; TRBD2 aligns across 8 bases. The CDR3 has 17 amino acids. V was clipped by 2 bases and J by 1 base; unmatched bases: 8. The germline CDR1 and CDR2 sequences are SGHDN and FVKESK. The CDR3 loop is CASSQRSRGGRTDTQYF. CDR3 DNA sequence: TGTGCCAGCAGCCAACGGTCTCGGGGGGGCCGCACAGATACGCAGTATTTT.

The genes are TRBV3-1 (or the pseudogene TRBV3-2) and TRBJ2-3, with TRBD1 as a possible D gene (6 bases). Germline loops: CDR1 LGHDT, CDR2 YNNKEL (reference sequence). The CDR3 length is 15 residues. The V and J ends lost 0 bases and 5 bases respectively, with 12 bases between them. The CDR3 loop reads CASSQDRLGGDTQYF. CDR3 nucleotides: TGTGCCAGCAGCCAAGACAGGCTAGGGGGAGATACGCAGTATTTT.

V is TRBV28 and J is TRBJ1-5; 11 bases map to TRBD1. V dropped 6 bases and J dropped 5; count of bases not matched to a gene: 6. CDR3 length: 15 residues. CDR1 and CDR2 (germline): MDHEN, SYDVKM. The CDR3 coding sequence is TGTGCCAGCAGCTATGGGACAGGGGGGCATCAGCCCCAGCATTTT. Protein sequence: CASSYGTGGHQPQHF.

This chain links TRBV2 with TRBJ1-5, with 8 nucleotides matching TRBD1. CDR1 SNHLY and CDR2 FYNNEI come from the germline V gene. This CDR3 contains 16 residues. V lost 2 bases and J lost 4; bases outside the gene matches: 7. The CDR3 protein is CASSESVRGLNQPQHF. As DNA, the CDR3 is TGTGCCAGCAGTGAATCCGTCAGGGGGCTTAATCAGCCCCAGCATTTT.

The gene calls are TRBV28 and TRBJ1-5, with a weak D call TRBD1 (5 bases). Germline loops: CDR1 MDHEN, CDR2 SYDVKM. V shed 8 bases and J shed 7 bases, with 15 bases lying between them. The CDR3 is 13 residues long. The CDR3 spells CASGGGSRQPQHF. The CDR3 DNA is TGTGCCAGCGGCGGGGGGAGCCGCCAGCCCCAGCATTTT.

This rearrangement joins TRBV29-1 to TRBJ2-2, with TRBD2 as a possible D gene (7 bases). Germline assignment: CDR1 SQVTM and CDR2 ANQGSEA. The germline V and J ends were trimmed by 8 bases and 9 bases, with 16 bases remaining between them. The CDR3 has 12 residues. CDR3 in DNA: TGCAGCTTCAGACGGGGGGCCCGGGAGCTGTTTTTT. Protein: CSFRRGARELFF.

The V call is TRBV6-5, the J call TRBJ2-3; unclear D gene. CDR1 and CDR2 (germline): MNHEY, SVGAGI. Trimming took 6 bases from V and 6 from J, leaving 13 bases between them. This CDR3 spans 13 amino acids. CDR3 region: CASRPLGLDTQYF. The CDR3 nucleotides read TGTGCCAGCAGACCTCTAGGTTTGGATACGCAGTATTTT.

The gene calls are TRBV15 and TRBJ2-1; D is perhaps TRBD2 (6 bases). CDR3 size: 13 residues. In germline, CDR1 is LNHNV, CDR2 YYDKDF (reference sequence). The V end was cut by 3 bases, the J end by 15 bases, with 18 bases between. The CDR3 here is CATSSPPTSRLFF. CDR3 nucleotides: TGTGCCACCAGCAGCCCCCCGACTAGTCGCCTGTTCTTC.

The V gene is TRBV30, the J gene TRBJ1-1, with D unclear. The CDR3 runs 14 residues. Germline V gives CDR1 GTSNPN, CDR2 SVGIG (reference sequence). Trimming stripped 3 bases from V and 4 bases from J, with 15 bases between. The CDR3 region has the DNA TGTGCCTGGAGGCTGGAGGTTCTGATCACTGAAGCTTTCTTT. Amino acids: CAWRLEVLITEAFF.

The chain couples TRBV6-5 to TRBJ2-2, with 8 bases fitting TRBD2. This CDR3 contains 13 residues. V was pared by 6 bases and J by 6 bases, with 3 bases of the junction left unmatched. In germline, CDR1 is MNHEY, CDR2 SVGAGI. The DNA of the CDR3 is TGTGCCAGCAGCGGGGGGGCCGCCGGGGAGCTGTTTTTT. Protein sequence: CASSGGAAGELFF.

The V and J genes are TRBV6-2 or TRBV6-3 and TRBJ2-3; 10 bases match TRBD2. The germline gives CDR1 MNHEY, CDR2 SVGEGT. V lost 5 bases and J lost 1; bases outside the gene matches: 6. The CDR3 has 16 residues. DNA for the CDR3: TGTGCCAGCAGTCGCTGGACTAGCGGCCGCACAGATACGCAGTATTTT. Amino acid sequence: CASSRWTSGRTDTQYF.